This T cell receptor (beta chain) came from a study of beta chain features in type 1 diabetes. Study-wide findings and caveats: Compared with healthy donors, patients appeared to share more similar naive, central memory and regulatory TCRB repertoires. People with Type 1 diabetes carried modestly yet significantly shorter TCRB CDR3s in all four CD4+ subsets.

Expressed TCRB transcripts were sequenced because the isolated RNA had all been reverse transcribed beforehand. Only in-frame clones appear in the TCRdb table, and some are missing; sequencing was by immunoSEQ multiplex PCR. The sample lists hundreds of thousands of clones, approximately 9.9% occurring once. Per the germline V gene, CDR1 is SNHLY and CDR2 is FYNNEI. The CDR3 totals 13 residues. The V gene lost 4 bases and the J gene lost 4 bases, with 10 bases spanning the gap. The single heparinised draw taken from each donor contained approximately 100 mL of blood on average. By way of CD45RO/CCR7/CD25/CD127/CD95/CD27, the CD4+ regulatory, stem cell-like memory, central memory and naive cells were sorted. This clone was detected only a few times. Its antigen is not identified.

Sequencing input: central memory CD4+ T cells from blood. This receptor was identified in a man aged 30-40 years with type 1 diabetes. The chain employs TRBV2 and TRBJ1-1, with D tentatively TRBD1 (5 bases). The CDR3 sequence is CASSVSGTTEAFF. The CDR3 DNA reads TGTGCCAGCAGTGTATCAGGGACCACTGAAGCTTTCTTT.